The TCR beta chain under discussion was sequenced for a study of graft-versus-host responses after intestinal transplantation. Across the study: Isolated intestinal, liver-intestinal, or multivisceral transplants were what recipients had. General study points: Among recipient marrow samples, GvH clones were found; some appeared first in ileum or blood. With peak circulating GvH clone levels came an association with early post-transplant HvG declines.

There are 12 residues in the CDR3. Looked up from germline, CDR1 is LNHDA and CDR2 is SQIVND (reference sequence). The V end was cut by 10 bases, the J end by 10 bases, with 17 bases between. Concerning this clone: Antigen specificity is unknown.

Assay: immunoSEQ multiplex PCR; the TCRdb copy retains only in-frame clones and omits some. The table has about 25,000 clones, around 80% seen once. This chain connects TRBV19 to TRBJ2-1, with D possibly TRBD1 on 5 matching bases. The TCR originated in a human donor who was the organ donor for an intestinal transplant. Sequences were derived from unstimulated CD8+ T cells sorted from spleen or lymph node cells, sampled before transplant. The CDR3 loop is CATRFGAVEQFF. The CDR3 DNA sequence: TGTGCCACGCGTTTTGGGGCCGTAGAGCAGTTCTTC.